This is a list of T cell receptor beta chains from one sample in a study of blood T cell repertoires in COVID-19. TCRdb's table, derived via immunoSEQ multiplex PCR, lists solely in-frame clones and lacks some. The profile shows 90,000 to 120,000 clones, about nine tenths of them singletons. Sequencing used peripheral blood. All receptors derive from a middle-aged man with active or convalescent COVID-19. Both conserved end residues are part of each CDR3. Fields, in order: V gene, J gene, clone size, CDR3 protein. Clone size, where shown, is once, few, many, or a class for clones that have expanded.

v_call: TRBV2
j_call: TRBJ1-5
clone_size: .
cdr3_aa: CASRTGQSNQPQHF

v_call: TRBV11-3
j_call: TRBJ2-1
clone_size: .
cdr3_aa: CASSLESYNEQFF

v_call: TRBV7-2
j_call: TRBJ2-1
clone_size: .
cdr3_aa: CASSLIGRRGDEQFF

v_call: TRBV7-9
j_call: TRBJ2-2
clone_size: once
cdr3_aa: CARQGLTGELFF

v_call: TRBV7-9
j_call: TRBJ1-1
clone_size: .
cdr3_aa: CASSLKTENTEAFF

v_call: TRBV7-9
j_call: TRBJ1-1
clone_size: .
cdr3_aa: CASSPGGMQNTEAFF

v_call: TRBV19
j_call: TRBJ1-2
clone_size: .
cdr3_aa: CASSIKRDGGITYGYTF

v_call: TRBV7-9
j_call: TRBJ2-1
clone_size: .
cdr3_aa: CASSVSGRAIGEQFF

v_call: TRBV28
j_call: TRBJ2-7
clone_size: .
cdr3_aa: CASSLAPGQGIYEQYF

v_call: TRBV12-3/TRBV12-4
j_call: TRBJ2-1
clone_size: .
cdr3_aa: CASSPTANEQFF

v_call: TRBV28
j_call: TRBJ2-3
clone_size: few
cdr3_aa: CSTSLAGGPTDTQYF

v_call: TRBV18
j_call: TRBJ1-2
clone_size: .
cdr3_aa: CASSPMGADMYGYTF

v_call: TRBV11-2
j_call: TRBJ2-7
clone_size: once
cdr3_aa: CASRFQGSYEQYF

v_call: TRBV2
j_call: TRBJ2-3
clone_size: .
cdr3_aa: CASTVVLSLSLSF

v_call: TRBV10-3
j_call: TRBJ1-2
clone_size: few
cdr3_aa: CAISAYSGTGGRDNGYTF

v_call: TRBV24-1
j_call: TRBJ2-7
clone_size: once
cdr3_aa: CATSRGNEQYF

v_call: TRBV10-3
j_call: TRBJ2-2
clone_size: .
cdr3_aa: CAISLLAGSTGELFF

v_call: TRBV29-1
j_call: TRBJ2-7
clone_size: .
cdr3_aa: CSVFPGQGPEQYF

v_call: TRBV18
j_call: TRBJ2-3
clone_size: .
cdr3_aa: CASSLTSGKSTDTQYF

v_call: TRBV4-1
j_call: TRBJ1-1
clone_size: .
cdr3_aa: CASSQVPFLAFF

v_call: TRBV27
j_call: TRBJ2-2
clone_size: .
cdr3_aa: CASRGEGGAATGELFF

v_call: TRBV13
j_call: TRBJ1-1
clone_size: .
cdr3_aa: CASSANPGWVNTEAFF

v_call: TRBV28
j_call: TRBJ2-7
clone_size: .
cdr3_aa: CASSLGFYEQYF

v_call: TRBV3-1/TRBV3-2
j_call: TRBJ2-1
clone_size: medium-sized
cdr3_aa: CASSPTGFEQFF

v_call: TRBV4-2
j_call: TRBJ1-5
clone_size: .
cdr3_aa: CASSPRDRDNQPQHF

v_call: TRBV5-1
j_call: TRBJ2-7
clone_size: .
cdr3_aa: CASTRTGGAYEQYF

v_call: TRBV5-4
j_call: TRBJ1-4
clone_size: .
cdr3_aa: CASSFPGQGSEKLFF